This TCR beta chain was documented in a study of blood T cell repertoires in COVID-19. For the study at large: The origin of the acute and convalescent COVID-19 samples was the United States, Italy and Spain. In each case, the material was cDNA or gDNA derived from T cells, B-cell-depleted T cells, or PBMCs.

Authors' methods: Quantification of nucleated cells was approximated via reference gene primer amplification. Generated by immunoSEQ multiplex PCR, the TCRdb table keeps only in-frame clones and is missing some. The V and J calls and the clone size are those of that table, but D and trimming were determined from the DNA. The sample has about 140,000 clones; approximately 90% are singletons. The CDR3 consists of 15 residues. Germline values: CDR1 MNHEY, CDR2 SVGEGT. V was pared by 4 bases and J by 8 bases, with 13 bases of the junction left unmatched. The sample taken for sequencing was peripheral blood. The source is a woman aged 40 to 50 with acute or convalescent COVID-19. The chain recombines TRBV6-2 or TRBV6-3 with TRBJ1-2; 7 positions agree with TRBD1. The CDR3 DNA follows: TGTGCCAGCAGTTCCACAGGGGCCTACATCTTAGGCTACACCTTC. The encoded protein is CASSSTGAYILGYTF.